These 32 T cell receptor beta chains came from one sample sequenced in a study of cytotoxic CD8 clonotypes in ibrutinib-treated CLL. Measured with immunoSEQ multiplex PCR; TCRdb has only the in-frame clones, and not every one. The table records 150,000 or so clones, approximately 90% of them present only once. The source was PBMCs, collected at disease progression, from a patient treated with ibrutinib. All receptors derive from a human donor with chronic lymphocytic leukemia.

This chain connects TRBV19 to TRBJ1-4, with D perhaps TRBD1 (5 bases). The CDR3 runs to 16 residues. Looked up from germline, CDR1 is LNHDA and CDR2 is SQIVND (reference sequence). Trimming cost V 1 base and J 4 bases, with 13 bases left between them. DNA of the CDR3: TGTGCCAGTAGTATAGCTGGGGGTGGACTTAATGAAAAACTGTTTTTT. Residues: CASSIAGGGLNEKLFF.

This chain's CDR3 is CASSYEVNTEAFF. CDR3 in DNA: TGTGCCAGCAGTTACGAGGTGAACACTGAAGCTTTCTTT. The chain uses TRBV6-5 and TRBJ1-1; D is unclear. The V end lost 2 bases, the J end lost 0 bases, and 4 bases lay between the germline ends. The germline gives CDR1 MNHEY, CDR2 SVGAGI. The CDR3 has 13 amino acids.

This sequence joins TRBV7-9 and TRBJ2-5; D is uncertain. The CDR3 is 12 amino acids. Looked up from germline, CDR1 is SEHNR and CDR2 is FQNEAQ (reference sequence). V was cut by 6 bases and J by 5 bases, with 10 bases left in between. CDR3 residues: CASSAVLETQYF. The CDR3 DNA reads TGTGCCAGCAGTGCCGTCCTTGAGACCCAGTACTTC.

J is TRBJ2-1 and V is TRBV5-6; D unresolved. Trimming took 2 bases from V and 0 from J, leaving 6 bases between them. The germline gives CDR1 SGHDT, CDR2 YYEEEE. The CDR3 contains 14 residues. The CDR3 protein is CASSFFNSYNEQFF. DNA for the CDR3: TGTGCCAGCAGCTTCTTCAACTCCTACAATGAGCAGTTCTTC.

This chain links TRBV25-1 with TRBJ2-2; the match to TRBD1 covers 9 bases. The CDR3 is made up of 15 amino acids. CDR1 and CDR2 from the germline V gene are MGHDK and SYGVNS. J lost 5 bases, V lost 4 bases, and 5 bases had no gene match. The CDR3, as DNA: TGTGCCAGCAGTGGGGACAGGGAAGAAACCGGGGAGCTGTTTTTT. Its translation: CASSGDREETGELFF.

The chain combines TRBV29-1 with TRBJ2-1; TRBD1 matches at 10 bases. Looked up from germline, CDR1 is SQVTM and CDR2 is ANQGSEA. J lost 3 bases, V lost 4 bases, and 3 bases had no gene match. The CDR3 contains 14 residues. CDR3 in DNA: TGCAGCGTTGGACAGGGGGCTATCTACAATGAGCAGTTCTTC. The encoded protein is CSVGQGAIYNEQFF.

This sequence joins TRBV7-9 and TRBJ1-4, with D hard to call. The CDR3 is 16 amino acids. Germline CDR1 reads SEHNR; CDR2 reads FQNEAQ (reference sequence). V gave up 1 base and J gave up 0 bases, with 9 bases separating them. The chain's CDR3 is CASSLGSGATNEKLFF. CDR3 in DNA: TGTGCCAGCAGCTTAGGTAGTGGGGCAACTAATGAAAAACTGTTTTTT.

The rearrangement uses TRBV11-2 and TRBJ2-2; D unclear. V was trimmed by 1 base and J by 0 bases, leaving 0 bases between them. This CDR3 is built from 13 residues. Germline CDR1 and CDR2: SGHAT and FQNNGV. Here the CDR3 reads CASSLANTGELFF. CDR3 nucleotides: TGTGCCAGCAGCTTAGCGAACACCGGGGAGCTGTTTTTT.

This sequence joins TRBV10-3 and TRBJ2-3; TRBD2 agrees at 9 bases. Looked up from germline, CDR1 is ENHRY and CDR2 is SYGVKD. The CDR3 is 14 amino acids. V trimming: 10 bases; J trimming: 3 bases; junction bases outside the gene matches: 8. CDR3 coding DNA: TGTGCCACCCGCCCGGGACTAGCAACAGATACGCAGTATTTT. Translated: CATRPGLATDTQYF.

The rearrangement uses TRBV4-1 and TRBJ2-5; 15 nucleotides line up with TRBD2. Per germline, CDR1 MGHRA and CDR2 YSYEKL. CDR3 length: 17 amino acids. J gave up 7 bases and V 0 bases, and 6 bases lay outside the gene matches. The CDR3 DNA follows: TGCGCCAGCAGCCAAGAGGGGGCGGGACTAGCGGGAGGGACCCAGTACTTC. Translated: CASSQEGAGLAGGTQYF.

The rearrangement uses TRBV29-1 and TRBJ2-4, with 7 positions matching TRBD1. The CDR3 extends over 17 amino acids. Trimming cost V 6 bases and J 0 bases; bases outside gene matches: 14. Per the germline V gene, CDR1 is SQVTM and CDR2 is ANQGSEA. This CDR3 reads CSVLTGKYILAKNIQYF. The CDR3, as DNA: TGCAGCGTCCTGACAGGGAAATATATACTAGCCAAAAACATTCAGTACTTC.

V is TRBV19 and J is TRBJ2-3; possibly TRBD1 or TRBD2 for D (6 bases each). Germline CDR1 is LNHDA and CDR2 is SQIVND (reference sequence). With 4 bases removed from V and 1 base from J, the gap between germline ends came to 18 bases. This CDR3 region has 17 residues. The DNA of the CDR3 is TGTGCCAGTAGTACTGGTCAAGGGGGGCTGGGCACAGATACGCAGTATTTT. This gives the protein CASSTGQGGLGTDTQYF.

V gene TRBV19 combines with J gene TRBJ2-5; 10 bases are shared with TRBD2. Germline assignment: CDR1 LNHDA and CDR2 SQIVND (reference sequence). The CDR3 is 15 amino acids. The junction had 6 bases not matched to a gene; V was cut back by 4 bases and J by 4 bases. CDR3 DNA sequence: TGTGCCAGTAGTAACGTAGCGGGAGGTGGAGAGACCCAGTACTTC. It specifies CASSNVAGGGETQYF.

The V call is TRBV30, the J call TRBJ1-2; D gene ambiguous. The CDR3 totals 11 residues. Trimming pared 5 bases from V and 1 base from J, leaving 5 bases between. Germline CDR1 is GTSNPN and CDR2 is SVGIG (reference sequence). CDR3 DNA sequence: TGTGCCTGGTCATTTAACTATGGCTACACCTTC. This encodes CAWSFNYGYTF.

The V and J genes are TRBV18 and TRBJ2-7; D not certain. V lost 3 bases to trimming and J lost 0 bases, with 6 bases between them. CDR1 and CDR2 (germline): KGHSH, LQKENI. The CDR3 loop spans 13 amino acids. CDR3 bases: TGTGCCAGCTCACCTGAGCGCTCCTACGAGCAGTACTTC. Translating it yields CASSPERSYEQYF.

The rearrangement joins TRBV11-3 to TRBJ2-7; TRBD1 aligns across 7 bases. The junction had 11 bases not matched to a gene; V was cut back by 5 bases and J by 4 bases. The V gene's germline CDR1 is SGHNT and CDR2 YENEEA. The CDR3 covers 15 residues. The CDR3 nucleotides read TGTGCCAGCAGCCGCCTCGACAGGGTTCAATACGAGCAGTACTTC. It codes for CASSRLDRVQYEQYF.

The table lists this clone with a count of one. The chain carries TRBV30 and TRBJ1-2; D perhaps matches TRBD1 (6 bases). Between the trimmed V and J ends, which lost 5 bases and 2 bases, there was a span of 30 bases. The CDR3 loop spans 19 amino acids. Germline CDR1 is GTSNPN and CDR2 is SVGIG (reference sequence). The CDR3 loop is CAWESSLLTGGGPNYGYTF. CDR3 nucleotides: TGTGCCTGGGAGTCTTCCCTACTCACCGGCGGGGGGCCGAACTATGGCTACACCTTC.

V is TRBV5-1 and J is TRBJ2-1; tentative D call: TRBD1 (5 bases). Germline loops: CDR1 SGHRS, CDR2 YFSETQ. This CDR3 has 15 amino acids. Deletions cut 5 bases from V and 5 bases from J, with 17 bases between. Here the CDR3 DNA reads TGCGCCAGCAGGCCCTCATTCGACAGAAACAATGAGCAGTTCTTC. As protein: CASRPSFDRNNEQFF.

The rearrangement joins TRBV30 to TRBJ1-1; weak D call: TRBD1 (5 bases). Trimming took off 1 base at V and 0 bases at J, with 9 bases between the two ends. The length of the CDR3 is 14 residues. From germline, CDR1 is GTSNPN and CDR2 SVGIG (reference sequence). CDR3 nucleotides: TGTGCCTGGAGTGGGGGACGGATGAACACTGAAGCTTTCTTT. It is translated as CAWSGGRMNTEAFF.

The rearrangement uses TRBV6-6 and TRBJ2-5; 8 positions match TRBD2. V was clipped by 2 bases and J by 4 bases; unmatched bases: 3. Looked up from germline, CDR1 is MNHNY and CDR2 is SVGAGI (reference sequence). The CDR3 is 14 amino acids. The CDR3 DNA is TGTGCCAGCAGTTACCGGACTAGCAGAGAGACCCAGTACTTC. The encoded protein is CASSYRTSRETQYF.

The gene calls are TRBV19 and TRBJ1-4, with TRBD1 matching over 7 bases. This CDR3 is 14 amino acids long. V was pared by 7 bases and J by 5 bases, with 7 bases of the junction left unmatched. Germline V lookup: CDR1 LNHDA, CDR2 SQIVND (reference sequence). CDR3 protein: CASNTGDSNEKLFF. The CDR3 DNA reads as TGTGCCAGTAACACAGGGGACTCGAATGAAAAACTGTTTTTT.

The CDR3 DNA reads as TGTGCCAGCTCACCGGGGACAGAGCATGGCTACACCTTC. It yields the protein CASSPGTEHGYTF. V is TRBV18 and J is TRBJ1-2; 7 bases agree with TRBD1. The germline gives CDR1 KGHSH, CDR2 LQKENI. CDR3 size: 13 residues. V shed 3 bases and J 6 bases; nucleotides not matched to a gene: 4.

This clone was detected once. The genes are TRBV7-2 and TRBJ2-7; 7 positions agree with TRBD1. V gave up 4 bases and J gave up 2 bases; unmatched junction bases: 5. Per the germline V gene, CDR1 is SGHTA and CDR2 is FQGNSA. This CDR3 is 14 amino acids long. The CDR3 is CASSSRQGAYEQYF. The CDR3, as DNA: TGTGCCAGCAGCTCGCGACAGGGAGCCTACGAGCAGTACTTC.

The chain uses TRBV5-6 and TRBJ2-7; 9 positions agree with TRBD2. Germline V lookup: CDR1 SGHDT, CDR2 YYEEEE. This CDR3 has 17 residues. The junction had 11 bases not matched to a gene; V was cut back by 1 base and J by 3 bases. The CDR3 region is CASSLSLGGRANYEQYF. Written as DNA, the CDR3 is TGTGCCAGCAGCTTGTCATTAGGCGGGAGGGCCAACTACGAGCAGTACTTC.

The V call is TRBV4-1, the J call TRBJ2-7; no clear D. Germline V gives CDR1 MGHRA, CDR2 YSYEKL. V shed 4 bases and J shed 5 bases, with 9 bases lying between them. CDR3 length: 12 amino acids. The CDR3 sequence: CASSPPNNEQYF. The CDR3 DNA is TGCGCCAGCAGCCCCCCCAATAACGAGCAGTACTTC.

This chain joins TRBV19 and TRBJ2-3, with 8 bases that match TRBD2. The CDR3 is 14 amino acids. V lost 10 bases, J lost 1 base, and 7 bases stayed unmatched. Germline CDR1 LNHDA, CDR2 SQIVND (reference sequence). Here the CDR3 DNA reads TGTGCCACCACGGGGACTAGGGGCACAGATACGCAGTATTTT. It encodes CATTGTRGTDTQYF.

The J gene is TRBJ2-7, the V gene TRBV6-5; D remains ambiguous. The CDR3 is 12 residues long. Trimming took off 6 bases at V and 6 bases at J, with 12 bases between the two ends. Germline values: CDR1 MNHEY, CDR2 SVGAGI. CDR3 sequence: CASSLIGLEQYF. In DNA form, the CDR3 reads TGTGCCAGCAGCCTTATTGGCCTCGAGCAGTACTTC.

The V gene is TRBV27, the J gene TRBJ2-3, with 7 nucleotides matching TRBD2. The CDR3 spans 16 residues. V was clipped by 4 bases and J by 4 bases; unmatched bases: 11. Per germline, CDR1 MNHEY and CDR2 SMNVEV (reference sequence). The CDR3 loop reads CASSSLAAGEADTQYF. Here the CDR3 DNA reads TGTGCCAGCAGTTCCCTAGCGGCAGGTGAGGCAGATACGCAGTATTTT.

A single count supports this clone. This chain joins TRBV4-1 and TRBJ2-7, with 7 bases fitting TRBD1. Germline-derived CDR1 and CDR2 are MGHRA and YSYEKL. CDR3 length: 15 residues. Trimming took 1 base from V and 1 from J; bases not matched to a gene: 4. CDR3 DNA: TGCGCCAGCAGCCAAGGACAGGGAAGTTCCTACGAGCAGTACTTC. Amino acids: CASSQGQGSSYEQYF.

In its sample, this clone was seen once. This chain joins TRBV28 and TRBJ1-2; 7 nucleotides align to TRBD1. Germline V gene lookup returns CDR1 MDHEN and CDR2 SYDVKM. CDR3 size: 13 residues. The J segment lost 4 bases and the V segment lost 6 bases, leaving 5 bases of the junction unmatched. CDR3 coding DNA: TGTGCCAGCAGCCGGGGACAGCTCTATGGCTACACCTTC. Its translation: CASSRGQLYGYTF.

This chain connects TRBV7-9 to TRBJ2-7, with TRBD2 identical over 14 bases. The germline V gene has CDR1 SEHNR and CDR2 FQNEAQ (reference sequence). The CDR3 contains 14 residues. J gave up 5 bases and V 5 bases, and 2 bases lay outside the gene matches. Written as DNA, the CDR3 is TGTGCCAGCAGCCAGGGACTAGCGGGAGACGAGCAGTACTTC. Residues: CASSQGLAGDEQYF.

This clone was seen just once. The V and J genes are TRBV6-5 and TRBJ1-1, with 8 nucleotides matching TRBD1. V dropped 2 bases and J dropped 10; count of bases not matched to a gene: 9. The CDR3 consists of 14 residues. Per the germline V gene, CDR1 is MNHEY and CDR2 is SVGAGI. CDR3 in DNA: TGTGCCAGCAGTTACGGGACAGGCCGCGGGGGAGCTTTCTTT. Translation gives CASSYGTGRGGAFF.